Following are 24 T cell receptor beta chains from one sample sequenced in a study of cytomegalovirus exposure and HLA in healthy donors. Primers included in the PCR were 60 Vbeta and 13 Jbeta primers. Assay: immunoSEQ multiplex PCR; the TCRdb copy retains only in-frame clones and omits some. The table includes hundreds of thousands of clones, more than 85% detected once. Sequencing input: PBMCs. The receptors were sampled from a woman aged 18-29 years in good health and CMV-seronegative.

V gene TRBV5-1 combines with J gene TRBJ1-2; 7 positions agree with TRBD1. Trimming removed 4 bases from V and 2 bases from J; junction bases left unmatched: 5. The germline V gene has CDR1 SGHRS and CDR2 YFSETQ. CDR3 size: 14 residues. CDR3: CASSTGQSNYGYTF. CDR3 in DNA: TGCGCCAGCAGCACGGGACAGTCAAACTATGGCTACACCTTC.

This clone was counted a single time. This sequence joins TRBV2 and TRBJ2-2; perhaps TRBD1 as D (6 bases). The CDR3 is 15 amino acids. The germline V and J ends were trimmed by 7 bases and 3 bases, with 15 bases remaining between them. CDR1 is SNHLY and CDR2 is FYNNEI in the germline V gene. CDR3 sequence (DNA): TGTGCCAGCAATCCGACAGGCTCGGACACCGGGGAGCTGTTTTTT. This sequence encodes CASNPTGSDTGELFF.

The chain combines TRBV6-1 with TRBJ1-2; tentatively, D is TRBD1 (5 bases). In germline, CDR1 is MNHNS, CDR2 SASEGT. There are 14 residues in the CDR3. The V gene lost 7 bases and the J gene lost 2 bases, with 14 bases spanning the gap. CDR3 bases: TGTGCCAGCACCAAAGGGGCAGGGAACTATGGCTACACCTTC. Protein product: CASTKGAGNYGYTF.

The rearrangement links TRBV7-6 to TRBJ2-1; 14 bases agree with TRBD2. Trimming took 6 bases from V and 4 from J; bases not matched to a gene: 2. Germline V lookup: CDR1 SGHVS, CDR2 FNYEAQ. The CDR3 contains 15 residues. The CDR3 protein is CASRTSGGEYNEQFF. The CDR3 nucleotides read TGTGCCAGCAGGACTAGCGGGGGGGAATACAATGAGCAGTTCTTC.

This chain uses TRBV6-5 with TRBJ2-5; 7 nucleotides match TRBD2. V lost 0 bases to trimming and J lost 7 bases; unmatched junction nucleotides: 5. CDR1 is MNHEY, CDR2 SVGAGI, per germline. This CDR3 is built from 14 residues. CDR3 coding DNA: TGTGCCAGCAGTTACTCGAGGGTAGCGGGGACCCAGTACTTC. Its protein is CASSYSRVAGTQYF.

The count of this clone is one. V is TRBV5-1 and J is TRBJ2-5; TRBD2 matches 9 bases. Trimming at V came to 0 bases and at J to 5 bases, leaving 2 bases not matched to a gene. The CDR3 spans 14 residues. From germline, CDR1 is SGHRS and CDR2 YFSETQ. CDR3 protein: CASSLVTSGETQYF. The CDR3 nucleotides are TGCGCCAGCAGCTTGGTTACTAGCGGGGAGACCCAGTACTTC.

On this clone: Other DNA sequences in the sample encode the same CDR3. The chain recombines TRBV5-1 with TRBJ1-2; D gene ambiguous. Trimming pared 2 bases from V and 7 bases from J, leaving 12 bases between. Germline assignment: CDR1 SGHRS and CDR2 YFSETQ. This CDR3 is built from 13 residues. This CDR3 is CASSLDKRGGYTF. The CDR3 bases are TGCGCCAGCAGCTTAGACAAGCGGGGTGGCTACACCTTC.

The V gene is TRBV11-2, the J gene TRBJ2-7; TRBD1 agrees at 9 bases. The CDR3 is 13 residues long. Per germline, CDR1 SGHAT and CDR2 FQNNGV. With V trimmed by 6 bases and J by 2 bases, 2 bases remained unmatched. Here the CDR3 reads CASRGQGPYEQYF. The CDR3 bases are TGTGCCAGCAGGGGACAGGGACCCTACGAGCAGTACTTC.

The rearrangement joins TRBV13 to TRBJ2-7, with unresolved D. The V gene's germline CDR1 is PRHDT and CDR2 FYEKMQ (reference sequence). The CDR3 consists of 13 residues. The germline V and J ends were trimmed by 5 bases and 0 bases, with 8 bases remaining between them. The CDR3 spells CASSPGSSYEQYF. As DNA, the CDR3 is TGTGCCAGCAGCCCCGGGTCCTCCTACGAGCAGTACTTC.

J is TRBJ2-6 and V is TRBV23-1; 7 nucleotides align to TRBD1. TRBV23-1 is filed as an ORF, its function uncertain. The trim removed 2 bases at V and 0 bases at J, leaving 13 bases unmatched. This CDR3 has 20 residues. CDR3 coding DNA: TGCGCCAGCAGTCAACCGGAACAGGGGAAGTCCCACTCTGGGGCCAACGTCCTGACTTTC. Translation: CASSQPEQGKSHSGANVLTF.

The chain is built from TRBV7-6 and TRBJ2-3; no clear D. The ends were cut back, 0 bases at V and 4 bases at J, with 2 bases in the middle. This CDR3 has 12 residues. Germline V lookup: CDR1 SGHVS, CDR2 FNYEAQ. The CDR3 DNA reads TGTGCCAGCAGCTTAGCCGCAGATACGCAGTATTTT. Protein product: CASSLAADTQYF.

The CDR3 DNA sequence: TGTGCCAGCAGGGGACTAGCGGGAGGGCTTGGTGAGCAGTTCTTC. Translating gives CASRGLAGGLGEQFF. The chain has TRBV5-5 and TRBJ2-1, with 16 nucleotides matching TRBD2. The germline CDR1 and CDR2 sequences are SGHKS and YYEKEE (reference sequence). The CDR3 is 15 residues long. With V trimmed by 5 bases and J by 9 bases, 5 bases remained unmatched.

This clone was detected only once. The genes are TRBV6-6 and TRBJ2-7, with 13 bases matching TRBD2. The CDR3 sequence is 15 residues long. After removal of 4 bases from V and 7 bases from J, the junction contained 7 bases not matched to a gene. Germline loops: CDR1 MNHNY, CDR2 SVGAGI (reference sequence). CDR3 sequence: CASSSPGLAGREQYF. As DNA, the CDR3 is TGTGCCAGCAGTTCCCCGGGACTAGCGGGACGAGAGCAGTACTTC.

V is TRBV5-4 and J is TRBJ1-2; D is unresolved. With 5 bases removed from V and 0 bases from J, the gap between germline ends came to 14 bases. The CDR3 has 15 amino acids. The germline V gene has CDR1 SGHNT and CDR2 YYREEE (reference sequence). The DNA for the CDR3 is TGTGCCAGCAGGTCCTGGGCCTCTTCTAACTATGGCTACACCTTC. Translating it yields CASRSWASSNYGYTF. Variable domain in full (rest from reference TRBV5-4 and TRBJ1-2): ETGVTQSPTHLIKTRGQQVTLRCSSQSGHNTVSWYQQALGQGPQFIFQYYREEENGRGNFPPRFSGLQFPNYSSELNVNALELDDSALYLCASRSWASSNYGYTFGSGTRLTVV.

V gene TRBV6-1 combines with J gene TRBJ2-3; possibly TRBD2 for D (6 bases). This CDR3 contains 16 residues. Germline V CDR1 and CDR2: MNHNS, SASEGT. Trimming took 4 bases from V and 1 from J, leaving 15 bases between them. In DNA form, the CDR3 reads TGTGCCAGCAGTGCGGCGACTAGGGCGGGCACAGATACGCAGTATTTT. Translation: CASSAATRAGTDTQYF.

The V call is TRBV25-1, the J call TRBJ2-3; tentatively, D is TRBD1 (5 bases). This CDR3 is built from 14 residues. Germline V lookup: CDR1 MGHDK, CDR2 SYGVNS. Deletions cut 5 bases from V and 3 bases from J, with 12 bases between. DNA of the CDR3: TGTGCCAGCAGTCAAAACAGGATAACAGATACGCAGTATTTT. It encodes CASSQNRITDTQYF.

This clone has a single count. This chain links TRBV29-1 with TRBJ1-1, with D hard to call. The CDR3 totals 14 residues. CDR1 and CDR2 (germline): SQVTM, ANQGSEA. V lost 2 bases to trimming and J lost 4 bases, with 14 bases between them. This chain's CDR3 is CSVEKVARGTEAFF. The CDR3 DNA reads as TGCAGCGTTGAAAAGGTTGCCCGGGGCACTGAAGCTTTCTTT. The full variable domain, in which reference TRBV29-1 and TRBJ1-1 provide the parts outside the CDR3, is SAVISQKPSRDICQRGTSLTIQCQVDSQVTMMFWYRQQPGQSLTLIATANQGSEATYESGFVIDKFPISRPNLTFSTLTVSNMSPEDSSIYLCSVEKVARGTEAFFGQGTRLTVV.

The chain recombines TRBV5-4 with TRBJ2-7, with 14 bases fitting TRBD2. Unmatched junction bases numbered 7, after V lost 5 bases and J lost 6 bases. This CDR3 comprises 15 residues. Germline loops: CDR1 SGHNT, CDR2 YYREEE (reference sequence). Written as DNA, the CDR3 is TGTGCCAGCAGAAAGGGACTAGCGGGAGCTGGCGAGCAGTACTTC. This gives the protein CASRKGLAGAGEQYF.

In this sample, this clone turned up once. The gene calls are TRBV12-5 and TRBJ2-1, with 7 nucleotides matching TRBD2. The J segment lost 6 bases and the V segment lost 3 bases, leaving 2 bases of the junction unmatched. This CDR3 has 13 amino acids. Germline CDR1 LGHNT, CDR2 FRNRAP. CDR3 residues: CASGFTSVNEQFF. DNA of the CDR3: TGTGCTAGTGGTTTTACTAGCGTCAATGAGCAGTTCTTC.

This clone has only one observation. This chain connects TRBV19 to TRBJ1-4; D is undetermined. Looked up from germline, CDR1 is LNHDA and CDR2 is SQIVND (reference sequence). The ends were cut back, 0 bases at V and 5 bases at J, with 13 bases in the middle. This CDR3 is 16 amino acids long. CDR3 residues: CASSIDSTLVNEKLFF. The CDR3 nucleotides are TGTGCCAGTAGTATAGACTCGACGCTAGTGAATGAAAAACTGTTTTTT.

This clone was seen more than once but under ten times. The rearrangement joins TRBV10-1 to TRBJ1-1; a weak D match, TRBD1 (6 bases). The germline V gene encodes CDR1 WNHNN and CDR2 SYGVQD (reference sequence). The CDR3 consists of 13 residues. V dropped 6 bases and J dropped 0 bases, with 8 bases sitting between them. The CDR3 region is CASRDSMNTEAFF. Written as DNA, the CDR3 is TGCGCCAGCAGGGACAGCATGAACACTGAAGCTTTCTTT.

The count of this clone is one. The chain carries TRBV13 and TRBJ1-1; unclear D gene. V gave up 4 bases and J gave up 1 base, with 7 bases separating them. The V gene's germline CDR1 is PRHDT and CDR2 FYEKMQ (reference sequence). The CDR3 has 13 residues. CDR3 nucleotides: TGTGCCAGCAGCTCCGTCCCGAACACTGAAGCTTTCTTT. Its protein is CASSSVPNTEAFF.

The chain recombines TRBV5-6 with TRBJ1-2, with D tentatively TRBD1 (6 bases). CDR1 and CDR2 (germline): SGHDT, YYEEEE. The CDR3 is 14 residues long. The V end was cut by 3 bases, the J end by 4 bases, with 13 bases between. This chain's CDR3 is CASSSKPDSYGYTF. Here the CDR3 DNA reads TGTGCCAGCAGCTCCAAACCGGACAGCTATGGCTACACCTTC.

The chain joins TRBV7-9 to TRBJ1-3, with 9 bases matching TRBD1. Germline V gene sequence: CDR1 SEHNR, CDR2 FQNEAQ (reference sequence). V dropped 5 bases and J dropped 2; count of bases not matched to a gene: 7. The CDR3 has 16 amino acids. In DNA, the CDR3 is TGTGCCAGCAGCCCGGGACAGGGAAGCCCTGGAAACACCATATATTTT. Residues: CASSPGQGSPGNTIYF. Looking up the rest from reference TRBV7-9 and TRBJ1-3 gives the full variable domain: DTGVSQNPRHKITKRGQNVTFRCDPISEHNRLYWYRQTLGQGPEFLTYFQNEAQLEKSRLLSDRFSAERPKGSFSTLEIQRTEQGDSAMYLCASSPGQGSPGNTIYFGEGSWLTVV.